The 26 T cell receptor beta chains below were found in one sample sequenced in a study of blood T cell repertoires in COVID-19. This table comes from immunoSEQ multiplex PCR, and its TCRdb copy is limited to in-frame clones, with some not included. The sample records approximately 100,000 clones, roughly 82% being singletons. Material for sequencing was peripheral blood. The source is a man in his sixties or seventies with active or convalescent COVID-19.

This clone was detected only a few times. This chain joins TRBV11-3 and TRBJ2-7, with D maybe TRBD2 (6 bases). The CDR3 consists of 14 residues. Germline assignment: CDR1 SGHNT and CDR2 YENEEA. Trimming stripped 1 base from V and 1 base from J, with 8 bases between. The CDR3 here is CASSLGGESYEQYF. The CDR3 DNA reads TGTGCCAGCAGCTTAGGGGGGGAATCCTACGAGCAGTACTTC.

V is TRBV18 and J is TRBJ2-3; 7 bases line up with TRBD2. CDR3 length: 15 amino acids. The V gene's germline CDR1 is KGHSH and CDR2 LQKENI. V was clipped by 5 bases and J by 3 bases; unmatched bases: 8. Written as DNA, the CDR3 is TGTGCCAGCTCATCTTGGACTAGTAAGACAGATACGCAGTATTTT. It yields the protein CASSSWTSKTDTQYF. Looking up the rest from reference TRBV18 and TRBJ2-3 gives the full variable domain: NAGVMQNPRHLVRRRGQEARLRCSPMKGHSHVYWYRQLPEEGLKFMVYLQKENIIDESGMPKERFSAEFPKEGPSILRIQQVVRGDSAAYFCASSSWTSKTDTQYFGPGTRLTVL.

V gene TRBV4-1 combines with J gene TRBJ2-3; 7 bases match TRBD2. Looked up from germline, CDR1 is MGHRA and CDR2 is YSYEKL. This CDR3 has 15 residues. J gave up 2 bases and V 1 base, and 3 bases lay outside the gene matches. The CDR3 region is CASSQGLADTDTQYF. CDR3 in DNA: TGCGCCAGCAGCCAAGGGCTAGCGGACACAGATACGCAGTATTTT.

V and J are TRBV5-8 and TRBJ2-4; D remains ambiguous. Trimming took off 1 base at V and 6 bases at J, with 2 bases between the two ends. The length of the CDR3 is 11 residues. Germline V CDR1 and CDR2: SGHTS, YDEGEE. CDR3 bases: TGTGCCAGCAGCTTGCGAAACATTCAGTACTTC. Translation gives CASSLRNIQYF.

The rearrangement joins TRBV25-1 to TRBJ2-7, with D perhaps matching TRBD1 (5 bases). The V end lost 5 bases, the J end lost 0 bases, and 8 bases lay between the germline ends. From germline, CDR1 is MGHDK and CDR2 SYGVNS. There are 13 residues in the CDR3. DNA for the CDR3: TGTGCCAGCAGTTATACAGGCTCCTACGAGCAGTACTTC. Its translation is CASSYTGSYEQYF.

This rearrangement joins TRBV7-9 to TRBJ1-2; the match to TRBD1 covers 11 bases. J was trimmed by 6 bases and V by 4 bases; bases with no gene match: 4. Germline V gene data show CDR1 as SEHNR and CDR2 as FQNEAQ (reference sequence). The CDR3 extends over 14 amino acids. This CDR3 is CASSSRTGGDGYTF. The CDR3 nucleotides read TGTGCCAGCAGCTCCCGGACAGGGGGCGATGGCTACACCTTC.

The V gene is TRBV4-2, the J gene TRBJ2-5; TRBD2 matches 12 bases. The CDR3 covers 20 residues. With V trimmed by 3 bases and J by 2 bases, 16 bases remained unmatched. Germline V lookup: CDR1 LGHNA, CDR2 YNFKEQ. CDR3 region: CASSQELRTSGVGVQETQYF. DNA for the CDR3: TGTGCCAGCAGCCAGGAACTTCGGACTAGCGGGGTGGGGGTTCAAGAGACCCAGTACTTC.

The CDR3, as DNA: TGTGCCAGCAGCCAAGCGGGACAGGGGCACGAGCAGTACTTC. Encoded protein: CASSQAGQGHEQYF. J is TRBJ2-7 and V is TRBV3-1 (or the pseudogene TRBV3-2), with 10 bases aligning to TRBD1. This CDR3 has 14 amino acids. Looked up from germline, CDR1 is LGHDT and CDR2 is YNNKEL (reference sequence). J gave up 5 bases and V 1 base, and 2 bases lay outside the gene matches.

CDR3 nucleotide sequence: TGCGCCAGCAGTGACTACTACGAGCAGTACTTC. Protein: CASSDYYEQYF. V and J are TRBV10-2 and TRBJ2-7; no reliable D call. CDR3 length equals 11 residues. With 3 bases removed from V and 3 bases from J, the gap between germline ends came to 3 bases. CDR1 and CDR2 from the germline V gene are WSHSY and SAAADI.

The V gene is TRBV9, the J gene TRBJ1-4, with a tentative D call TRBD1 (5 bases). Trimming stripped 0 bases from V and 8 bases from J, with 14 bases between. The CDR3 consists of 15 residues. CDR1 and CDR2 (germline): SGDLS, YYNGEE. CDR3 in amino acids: CASSVESGNGEKLFF. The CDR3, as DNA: TGTGCCAGCAGCGTAGAGTCAGGGAATGGAGAAAAACTGTTTTTT.

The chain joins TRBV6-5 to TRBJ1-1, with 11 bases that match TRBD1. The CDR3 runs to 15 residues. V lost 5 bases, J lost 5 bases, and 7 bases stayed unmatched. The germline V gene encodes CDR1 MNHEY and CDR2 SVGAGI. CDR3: CASSRPGQGGTEAFF. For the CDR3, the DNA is TGTGCCAGCAGTCGACCGGGACAGGGGGGGACTGAAGCTTTCTTT.

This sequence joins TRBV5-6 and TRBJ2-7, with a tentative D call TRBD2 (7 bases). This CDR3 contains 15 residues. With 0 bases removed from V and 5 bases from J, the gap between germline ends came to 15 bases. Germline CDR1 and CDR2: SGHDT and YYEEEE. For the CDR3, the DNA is TGTGCCAGCAGCTTGGGTTTCACGGGGGGCCACGAGCAGTACTTC. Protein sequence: CASSLGFTGGHEQYF.

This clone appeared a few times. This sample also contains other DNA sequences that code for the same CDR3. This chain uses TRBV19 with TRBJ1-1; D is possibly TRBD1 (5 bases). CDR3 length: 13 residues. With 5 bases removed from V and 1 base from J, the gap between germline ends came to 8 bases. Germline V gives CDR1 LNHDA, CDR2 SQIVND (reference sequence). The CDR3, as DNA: TGTGCCAGTAGTCTTCAGGGGAACACTGAAGCTTTCTTT. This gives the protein CASSLQGNTEAFF.

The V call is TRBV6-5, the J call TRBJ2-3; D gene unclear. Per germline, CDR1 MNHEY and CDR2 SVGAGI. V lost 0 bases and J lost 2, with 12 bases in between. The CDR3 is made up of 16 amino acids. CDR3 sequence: CASSYSGLQITDTQYF. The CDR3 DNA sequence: TGTGCCAGCAGTTACTCAGGATTACAGATCACAGATACGCAGTATTTT.

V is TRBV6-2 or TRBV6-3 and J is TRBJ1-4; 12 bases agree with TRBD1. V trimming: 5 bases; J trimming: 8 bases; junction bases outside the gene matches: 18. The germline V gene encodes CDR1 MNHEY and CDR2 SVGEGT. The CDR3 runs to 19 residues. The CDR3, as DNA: TGTGCCAGCAGTAATACCGGGACAGGGGGCGTCTTCTTGGACGAAAAACTGTTTTTT. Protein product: CASSNTGTGGVFLDEKLFF.

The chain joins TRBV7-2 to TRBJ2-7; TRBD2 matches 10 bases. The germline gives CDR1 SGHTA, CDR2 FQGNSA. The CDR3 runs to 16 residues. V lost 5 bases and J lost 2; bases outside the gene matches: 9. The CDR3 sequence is CASSVRFLAGAYEQYF. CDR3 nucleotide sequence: TGTGCCAGCAGCGTCAGGTTCCTAGCGGGGGCCTACGAGCAGTACTTC.

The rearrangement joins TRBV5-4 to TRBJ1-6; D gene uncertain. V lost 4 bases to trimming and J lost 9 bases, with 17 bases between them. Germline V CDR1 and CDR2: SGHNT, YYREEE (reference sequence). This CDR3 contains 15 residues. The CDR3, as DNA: TGTGCCAGCAGCCCGGGGAGGGTGACAATTTCACCCCTCCACTTT. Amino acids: CASSPGRVTISPLHF.

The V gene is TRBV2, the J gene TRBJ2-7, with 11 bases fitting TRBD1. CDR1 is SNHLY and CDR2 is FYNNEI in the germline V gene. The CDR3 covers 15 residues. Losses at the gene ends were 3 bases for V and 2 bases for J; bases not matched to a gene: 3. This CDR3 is CASSELDRGPYEQYF. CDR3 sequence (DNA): TGTGCCAGCAGTGAGTTGGACAGGGGGCCCTACGAGCAGTACTTC.

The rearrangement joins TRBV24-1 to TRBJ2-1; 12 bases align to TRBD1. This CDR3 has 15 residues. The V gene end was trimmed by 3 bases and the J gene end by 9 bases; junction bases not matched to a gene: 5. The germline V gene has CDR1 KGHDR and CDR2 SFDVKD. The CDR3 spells CATSDTGTGGSEQFF. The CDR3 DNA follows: TGTGCCACCAGTGATACCGGGACAGGGGGCAGTGAGCAGTTCTTC.

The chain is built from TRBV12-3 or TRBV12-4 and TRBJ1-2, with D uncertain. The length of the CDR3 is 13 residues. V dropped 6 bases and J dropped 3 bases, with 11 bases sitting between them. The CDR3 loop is CASSPHGDYGYTF. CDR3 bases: TGTGCCAGCAGCCCCCACGGAGACTATGGCTACACCTTC.

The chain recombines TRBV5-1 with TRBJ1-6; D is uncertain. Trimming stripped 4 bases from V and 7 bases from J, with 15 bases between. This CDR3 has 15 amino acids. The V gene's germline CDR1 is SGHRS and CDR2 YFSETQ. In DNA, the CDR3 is TGCGCCAGCAGCAGCGGACGGTGGGAAAATTCACCCCTCCACTTT. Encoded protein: CASSSGRWENSPLHF.

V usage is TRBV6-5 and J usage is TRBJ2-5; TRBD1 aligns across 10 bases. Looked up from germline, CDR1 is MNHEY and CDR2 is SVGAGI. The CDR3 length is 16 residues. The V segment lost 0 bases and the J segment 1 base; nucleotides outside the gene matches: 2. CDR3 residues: CASSYSTGGGQETQYF. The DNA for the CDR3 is TGTGCCAGCAGTTACTCGACAGGGGGCGGCCAAGAGACCCAGTACTTC.

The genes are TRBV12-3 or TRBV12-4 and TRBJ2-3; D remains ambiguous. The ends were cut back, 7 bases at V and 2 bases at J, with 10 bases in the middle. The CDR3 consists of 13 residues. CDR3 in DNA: TGTGCCAGCAAGTACTACTCCACAGATACGCAGTATTTT. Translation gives CASKYYSTDTQYF.

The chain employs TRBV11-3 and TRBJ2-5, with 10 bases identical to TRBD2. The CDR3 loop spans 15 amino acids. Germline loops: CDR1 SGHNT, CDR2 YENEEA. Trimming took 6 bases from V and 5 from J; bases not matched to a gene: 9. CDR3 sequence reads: CASSPPGLALETQYF. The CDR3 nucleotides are TGTGCCAGCAGTCCTCCGGGACTAGCGTTGGAGACCCAGTACTTC.

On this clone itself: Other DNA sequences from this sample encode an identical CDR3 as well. The CDR3 here is CASSFRNTEAFF. The CDR3 nucleotides are TGTGCCAGCAGTTTCAGGAACACTGAAGCTTTCTTT. This chain links TRBV12-3 or TRBV12-4 with TRBJ1-1, with unresolved D. Trimming removed 3 bases at V and 1 base at J, with 3 bases between. The CDR3 consists of 12 residues.

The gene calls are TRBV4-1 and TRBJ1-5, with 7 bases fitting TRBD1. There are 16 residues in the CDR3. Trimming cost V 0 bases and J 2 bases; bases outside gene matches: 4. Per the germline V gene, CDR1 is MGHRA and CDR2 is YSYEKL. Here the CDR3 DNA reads TGCGCCAGCAGCCAAGATGGGCAGGGGGGCAATCAGCCCCAGCATTTT. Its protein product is CASSQDGQGGNQPQHF.